A selection of T cell receptor beta chains follows, all from one sample in a study of shared clonotypes between healthy human individuals. Libraries were prepared by immunoSEQ multiplex PCR; TCRdb keeps only in-frame clonotypes and omits some of them. The table records approximately 1,000,000 clones, roughly 80% of them present only once. Sequenced material: memory CD4+ T cells from PBMCs. The source of these receptors is a man between 18 and 29 years old in good health. Some clones in this sample may be carry-over from other donors' samples. Each CDR3 is given with its conserved first and last residue.

CDR3aa	v_gene	j_gene
CASSPGLGRGSNTEAFF	TRBV5-4	TRBJ1-1
CASSQDRVSGRTQYF	TRBV4-3	TRBJ2-5
CATSSRTSGRGDTQYF	TRBV15	TRBJ2-3
CASSLSYITRTEAFF	TRBV11-1	TRBJ1-1
CASSVSGGDQPQHF	TRBV9	TRBJ1-5
CASSKGLAYEQYF	TRBV14	TRBJ2-7
CASSESGAGRPTF	TRBV10-1	TRBJ1-2
CASSLDSGVEQYF	TRBV5-1	TRBJ2-7
CASSVVAAGANVLTF	TRBV9	TRBJ2-6
CSVSIGSGANVLTF	TRBV29-1	TRBJ2-6
CASSEQQPGNTEAFF	TRBV25-1	TRBJ1-1
CASGTSSYEQYF	TRBV28	TRBJ2-7
CSARGLDTQYF	TRBV29-1	TRBJ2-3
CASSLGTSGGYQETQYF	TRBV5-8	TRBJ2-5
CASSPGQSYEQYF	TRBV7-9	TRBJ2-7
CASSAEGQGSTEAFF	TRBV2	TRBJ1-1
CASSPPYGGLSDTQYF	TRBV18	TRBJ2-3
CASSPRQSWTGELFF	TRBV6-5	TRBJ2-2
CASTPGQLPGYTF	TRBV28	TRBJ1-2
CASSFRGAYGYTF	TRBV7-2	TRBJ1-2
CSVDRTSGSSYNEQFF	TRBV29-1	TRBJ2-1
CASSGTSGTYNEQFF	TRBV6-5	TRBJ2-1
CASSLATARNTEAFF	TRBV27	TRBJ1-1
CASSLLGRGGGTGELFF	TRBV28	TRBJ2-2
CASSRPFLLFYEQYF	TRBV28	TRBJ2-7
CASSQDLAGFLDTQYF	TRBV14	TRBJ2-3
CSVEGNRGETQYF	TRBV29-1	TRBJ2-5
CASSRAGGSSYNEQFF	TRBV5-4	TRBJ2-1
CASSPGGGSNEQFF	TRBV11-2	TRBJ2-1
CASSLQPLPLNTEAFF	TRBV18	TRBJ1-1
CASSLGPTSGQGDTQYF	TRBV11-1	TRBJ2-3
CAWSGGAGNTIYF	TRBV30	TRBJ1-3
CANPPSGRAYTIYF	TRBV6-4	TRBJ1-3
CASSTGTGKTYEQYF	TRBV19	TRBJ2-7
CASSRRTGDQPQHF	TRBV4-2	TRBJ1-5
CASSLRTEETQYF	TRBV5-1	TRBJ2-5
CASSLQVRSETQYF	TRBV7-9	TRBJ2-5
CASSPTSKGYNEQFF	TRBV18	TRBJ2-1
CASSQEAGTGGETQYF	TRBV4-3	-
CASSQSGQGFYEQYF	TRBV19	TRBJ2-7
CASSPPFRDRGMGEQYF	TRBV7-8	TRBJ2-7
CASSQVGTGGETQYF	TRBV4-2	TRBJ2-5
CASSSQGREKLFF	TRBV28	TRBJ1-4
CAWSLGGDYTF	TRBV30	TRBJ1-2
CAIRPTVYNEQFF	TRBV10-3	TRBJ2-1
CASSPDPRRDNEQFF	TRBV11-2	TRBJ2-1
CASRRRPGGGPGANVLTF	TRBV28	TRBJ2-6
CASSLPPAGGERREQYF	TRBV5-1	TRBJ2-7
CASSYGPSGSYEQYF	TRBV6-5	TRBJ2-7
CASSPGGGTGHETQYF	TRBV5-1	TRBJ2-5
CASSFDREDEQFF	TRBV11-3	TRBJ2-1
CSALNTEAFF	TRBV20-1	TRBJ1-1
CASSSPFGLAGSGDYGYTF	TRBV28	TRBJ1-2
CASSDGRGLYF	TRBV7-9	TRBJ1-3
CASTSAAQPQHF	TRBV19	TRBJ1-5
CASTQGTGANVLTF	TRBV5-1	TRBJ2-6
CASSPTGQGFVIRRGEKNTIYF	TRBV23-1	TRBJ1-3